The 20 T cell receptor beta chains below were found in one sample sequenced in a study of T cell repertoires in cytomegalovirus infection. Each CDR3 protein gets one entry after TCRdb re-called the reads with MiXCR. The repertoire holds under 350,000 distinct CDR3 sequences, with around 10% as singletons. Sequencing was done on a sample of PBMCs. The receptors come from a human donor in good health (CMV status not recorded). Some clones in this sample may be carry-over from other donors' samples.

The V and J genes are TRBV5-4 and TRBJ2-7; D remains ambiguous. Trimming removed 0 bases at V and 3 bases at J, with 7 bases between. Germline assignment: CDR1 SGHNT and CDR2 YYREEE (reference sequence). This CDR3 spans 13 amino acids. DNA of the CDR3: TGTGCCAGCAGCTTGGACAGAAACTACGAGCAGTACTTC. Protein: CASSLDRNYEQYF. Supplemented by reference TRBV5-4 and TRBJ2-7, the full variable domain reads ETGVTQSPTHLIKTRGQQVTLRCSSQSGHNTVSWYQQALGQGPQFIFQYYREEENGRGNFPPRFSGLQFPNYSSELNVNALELDDSALYLCASSLDRNYEQYFGPGTRLTVT.

This clonotype has a count of ten or more. V and J are TRBV3-1 and TRBJ2-6, with unresolved D. The CDR3 extends over 15 amino acids. With 2 bases removed from V and 0 bases from J, the gap between germline ends came to 5 bases. Germline CDR1 is LGHDT and CDR2 is YNNKEL (reference sequence). CDR3: CASSQTYSGANVLTF. Here the CDR3 DNA reads TGTGCCAGCAGCCAAACTTACTCTGGGGCCAACGTCCTGACTTTC. Drawing the rest from reference TRBV3-1 and TRBJ2-6, the complete variable domain is DTAVSQTPKYLVTQMGNDKSIKCEQNLGHDTMYWYKQDSKKFLKIMFSYNNKELIINETVPNRFSPKSPDKAHLNLHINSLELGDSAVYFCASSQTYSGANVLTFGAGSRLTVL.

This clonotype has a count of ten or more. The chain links TRBV20-1 to TRBJ1-5, with D possibly TRBD1 on 5 matching bases. Germline V gene lookup returns CDR1 DFQATT and CDR2 SNEGSKA (reference sequence). The ends were cut back, 0 bases at V and 6 bases at J, with 12 bases in the middle. The CDR3 covers 14 residues. This CDR3 reads CSARDGGLSQPQHF. The DNA for the CDR3 is TGCAGTGCTAGAGATGGGGGGTTAAGTCAGCCCCAGCATTTT.

The chain uses TRBV7-9 and TRBJ1-1; 9 positions match TRBD1. The length of the CDR3 is 17 residues. The V and J ends lost 1 base and 1 base, in that order; junction bases with no gene match: 7. CDR1 is SEHNR and CDR2 is FQNEAQ in the germline V gene (reference sequence). CDR3 DNA sequence: TGTGCCAGCAGCTTAGTGGAGGGACAGGGAGGGAACACTGAAGCTTTCTTT. It specifies CASSLVEGQGGNTEAFF.

This clonotype was seen a single time. The junction departs from germline at one end; a sequencing error may be responsible. V is TRBV5-1 and J is TRBJ2-5, with TRBD1 as a possible D gene (6 bases). Germline V lookup: CDR1 SGHRS, CDR2 YFSETQ. The CDR3 has 13 residues. CDR3 coding DNA: TGCGGCAGCAGCTTAGGGGGAGAGGAGACCCAGTACTTC. Its protein is CGSSLGGEETQYF.

This clonotype was seen ten or more times. The chain combines TRBV6-5 with TRBJ1-6, with 7 bases that match TRBD1. Trimming at V came to 2 bases and at J to 4 bases, leaving 2 bases not matched to a gene. The CDR3 runs to 15 residues. The germline gives CDR1 MNHEY, CDR2 SVGAGI. The CDR3 region has the DNA TGTGCCAGCAGTTACACGGGACAGTATAATTCACCCCTCCACTTT. This encodes CASSYTGQYNSPLHF.

This clonotype has just a few counts. The chain couples TRBV6-6 to TRBJ2-1; D uncertain. Trimming left V 5 bases short and J 8 bases short, with 10 bases between. Germline CDR1 is MNHNY and CDR2 is SVGAGI (reference sequence). The CDR3 is 12 residues long. CDR3 in amino acids: CASSLKTYEQFF. CDR3 sequence (DNA): TGTGCCAGCAGTCTTAAGACTTATGAGCAGTTCTTC.

The V gene is TRBV29-1, the J gene TRBJ2-6; 10 positions agree with TRBD1. CDR3 length: 17 amino acids. The V gene end was trimmed by 4 bases and the J gene end by 0 bases; junction bases not matched to a gene: 6. Germline V lookup: CDR1 SQVTM, CDR2 ANQGSEA. The CDR3 coding sequence is TGCAGCGTTGGGGGGGACAGGGGAGCCTCTGGGGCCAACGTCCTGACTTTC. This translates into CSVGGDRGASGANVLTF.

This chain uses TRBV5-4 with TRBJ2-5; 10 bases align to TRBD1. There are 14 residues in the CDR3. The germline V gene has CDR1 SGHNT and CDR2 YYREEE (reference sequence). Losses at the gene ends were 0 bases for V and 5 bases for J; bases not matched to a gene: 1. CDR3 DNA: TGTGCCAGCAGCTTGGTGGACAGGGGGGAGACCCAGTACTTC. Translating it yields CASSLVDRGETQYF. The whole variable domain, remainder taken from reference TRBV5-4 and TRBJ2-5, is ETGVTQSPTHLIKTRGQQVTLRCSSQSGHNTVSWYQQALGQGPQFIFQYYREEENGRGNFPPRFSGLQFPNYSSELNVNALELDDSALYLCASSLVDRGETQYFGPGTRLLVL.

The table lists this clonotype with many counts. The chain joins TRBV20-1 to TRBJ2-1; D ambiguous. Germline values: CDR1 DFQATT, CDR2 SNEGSKA (reference sequence). Deletions cut 3 bases from V and 2 bases from J, with 11 bases between. This CDR3 region has 14 residues. This chain's CDR3 is CSASTHQAYNEQFF. The CDR3 region has the DNA TGCAGTGCTAGCACGCATCAGGCCTACAATGAGCAGTTCTTC.

Many counts were recorded for this clonotype. V and J are TRBV14 and TRBJ2-7; 10 bases agree with TRBD1. V was clipped by 1 base and J by 4 bases; unmatched bases: 7. Germline CDR1 and CDR2: SGHDN and FVKESK. The CDR3 runs to 16 residues. For the CDR3, the DNA is TGTGCCAGCAGCCAAGGCCCCGGGACAGGGGTTTACGAGCAGTACTTC. It specifies CASSQGPGTGVYEQYF.

Of note for this clonotype: One base away lies a much larger clone, so this may be a sequencing read error. This sequence joins TRBV29-1 and TRBJ2-5, with 11 nucleotides matching TRBD2. This CDR3 comprises 14 residues. Germline CDR1 is SQVTM and CDR2 is ANQGSEA. Unmatched junction bases numbered 12, after V lost 7 bases and J lost 8 bases. DNA for the CDR3: TGCAGCGCTGTCCGGGCTAGCGGGGGGTATACCCAGTACTTC. Its translation is CSAVRASGGYTQYF.

This clonotype was seen ten or more times. V usage is TRBV5-6 and J usage is TRBJ1-2; D call uncertain. CDR3 size: 15 residues. Germline V gene sequence: CDR1 SGHDT, CDR2 YYEEEE. V was shortened by 5 bases and J by 2 bases, with 16 bases between the two germline ends. This chain's CDR3 is CASRYNGPGNYGYTF. The CDR3 nucleotides read TGTGCCAGCAGATACAACGGGCCGGGCAACTATGGCTACACCTTC.

This clonotype was seen once. The gene calls are TRBV5-6 and TRBJ2-5, with D maybe TRBD2 (5 bases). The V gene lost 0 bases and the J gene lost 10 bases, with 13 bases spanning the gap. Germline V gene sequence: CDR1 SGHDT, CDR2 YYEEEE. The CDR3 covers 13 residues. The CDR3 reads CASSLGGRGFQYF. Here the CDR3 DNA reads TGTGCCAGCAGCTTGGGTGGCCGAGGGTTCCAGTACTTC.

V gene TRBV14 combines with J gene TRBJ2-7, with 10 bases lining up with TRBD2. The germline V gene encodes CDR1 SGHDN and CDR2 FVKESK. There are 16 residues in the CDR3. V shed 4 bases, J shed 0 bases, and the junction held 6 bases outside the gene matches. This CDR3 is CASSRDSGGTSYEQYV. CDR3 DNA sequence: TGTGCCAGCAGCCGAGATAGCGGGGGGACCTCCTACGAGCAGTACGTC.

The rearrangement uses TRBV24-1 and TRBJ1-2, with D possibly being TRBD1 (6 bases). V gave up 0 bases and J gave up 4 bases, with 11 bases separating them. The length of the CDR3 is 15 residues. In germline, CDR1 is KGHDR, CDR2 SFDVKD. CDR3 DNA: TGTGCCACCAGTGATTTGGATAGGGGGGCCTATGGCTACACCTTC. Translating gives CATSDLDRGAYGYTF.

Of note for this clonotype: This may come from a read error, since a much larger clone is one base off. This chain connects TRBV29-1 to TRBJ2-5, with 7 bases lining up with TRBD1. The V gene end was trimmed by 6 bases and the J gene end by 1 base; junction bases not matched to a gene: 2. CDR1 is SQVTM, CDR2 ANQGSEA, per germline. The CDR3 consists of 12 residues. CDR3 amino acids: CSVRQGQETQYF. In DNA form, the CDR3 reads TGCAGCGTCCGACAGGGCCAAGAGACCCAGTACTTC.

In this sample, this clonotype turned up many times. The gene calls are TRBV6-2 or TRBV6-3 and TRBJ2-1; 7 bases line up with TRBD2. The CDR3 extends over 13 amino acids. Germline V gene sequence: CDR1 MNHEY, CDR2 SVGEGT. After removal of 2 bases from V and 6 bases from J, the junction contained 1 base not matched to a gene. The CDR3 reads CASSYGGGNEQFF. The CDR3 region has the DNA TGTGCCAGCAGTTACGGCGGGGGCAATGAGCAGTTCTTC.

This clonotype was counted ten times or more. V usage is TRBV4-2 and J usage is TRBJ1-6; 9 bases agree with TRBD1. CDR1 and CDR2 (germline): LGHNA, YNFKEQ. The CDR3 consists of 17 residues. The V and J ends lost 3 bases and 10 bases, in that order; junction bases with no gene match: 13. The CDR3 DNA reads TGTGCCAGCAGCCAGAAGGGACAGGGATTTTTCGGATCACCCCTCCACTTT. Its protein is CASSQKGQGFFGSPLHF.

The rearrangement joins TRBV20-1 to TRBJ2-2, with 10 bases matching TRBD1. V shed 6 bases and J 6 bases; nucleotides not matched to a gene: 13. The CDR3 runs to 16 residues. Germline V CDR1 and CDR2: DFQATT, SNEGSKA (reference sequence). CDR3 loop: CSAHIGTGESAGELFF. The CDR3, as DNA: TGCAGTGCCCATATCGGGACAGGGGAGAGCGCCGGGGAGCTGTTTTTT.